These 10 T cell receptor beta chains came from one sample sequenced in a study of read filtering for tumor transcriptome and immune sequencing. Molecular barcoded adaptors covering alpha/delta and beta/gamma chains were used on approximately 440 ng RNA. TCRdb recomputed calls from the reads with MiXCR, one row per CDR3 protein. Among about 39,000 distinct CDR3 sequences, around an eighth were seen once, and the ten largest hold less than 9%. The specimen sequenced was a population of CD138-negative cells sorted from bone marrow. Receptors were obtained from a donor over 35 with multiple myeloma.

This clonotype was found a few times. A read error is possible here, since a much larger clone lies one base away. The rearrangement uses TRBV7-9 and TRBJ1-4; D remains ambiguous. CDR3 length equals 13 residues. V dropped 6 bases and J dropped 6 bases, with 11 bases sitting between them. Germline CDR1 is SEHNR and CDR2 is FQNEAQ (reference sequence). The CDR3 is CASSGIRDEKLFF. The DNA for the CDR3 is TGTGCCAGCAGTGGCATACGGGATGAAAAACTGTTTTTT. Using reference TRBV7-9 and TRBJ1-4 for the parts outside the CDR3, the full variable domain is DTGVSQNPRHKITKRGQNVTFRCDPISEHNRLYWYRQTLGQGPEFLTYFQNEAQLEKSRLLSDRFSAERPKGSFSTLEIQRTEQGDSAMYLCASSGIRDEKLFFGSGTQLSVL.

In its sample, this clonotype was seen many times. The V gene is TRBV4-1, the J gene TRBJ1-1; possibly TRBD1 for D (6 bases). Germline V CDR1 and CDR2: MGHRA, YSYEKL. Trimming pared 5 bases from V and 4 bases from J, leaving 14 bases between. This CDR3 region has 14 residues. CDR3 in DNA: TGCGCCAGCAGCTACAGGGTCGGGGTCACTGAAGCTTTCTTT. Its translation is CASSYRVGVTEAFF.

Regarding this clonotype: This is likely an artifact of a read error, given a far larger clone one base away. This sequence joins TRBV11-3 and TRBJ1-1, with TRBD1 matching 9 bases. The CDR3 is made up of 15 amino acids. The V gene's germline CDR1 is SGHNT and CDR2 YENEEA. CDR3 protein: CASSTRTGERTEASF. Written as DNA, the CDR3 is TGTGCCAGCAGCACCCGGACAGGGGAAAGAACTGAAGCTTCCTTT. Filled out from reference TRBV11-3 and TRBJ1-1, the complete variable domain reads EAGVVQSPRYKIIEKKQPVAFWCNPISGHNTLYWYLQNLGQGPELLIRYENEEAVDDSQLPKDRFSAERLKGVDSTLKIQPAELGDSAVYLCASSTRTGERTEASFGQGTRLTVV.

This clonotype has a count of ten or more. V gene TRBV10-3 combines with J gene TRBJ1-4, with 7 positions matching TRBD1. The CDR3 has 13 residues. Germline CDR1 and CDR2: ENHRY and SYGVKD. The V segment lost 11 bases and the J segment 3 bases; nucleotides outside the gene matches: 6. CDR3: CASRTGPNEKLFF. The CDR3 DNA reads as TGTGCCTCCCGGACAGGACCTAATGAAAAACTGTTTTTT.

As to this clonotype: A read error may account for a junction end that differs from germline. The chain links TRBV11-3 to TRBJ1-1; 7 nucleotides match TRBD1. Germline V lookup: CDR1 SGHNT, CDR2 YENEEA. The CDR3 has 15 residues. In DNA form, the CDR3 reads TGTGCCAGCAGCCTGAGGGGACAGACAAACACTGACGCTTTCTTT. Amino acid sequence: CASSLRGQTNTDAFF.

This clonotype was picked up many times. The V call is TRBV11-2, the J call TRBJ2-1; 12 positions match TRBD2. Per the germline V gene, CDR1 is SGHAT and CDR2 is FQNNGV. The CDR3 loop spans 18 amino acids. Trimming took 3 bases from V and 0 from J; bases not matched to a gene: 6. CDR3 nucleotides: TGTGCCAGCAGCTTGAGACTAGCGGGAGCCCTCTCCTACAATGAGCAGTTCTTC. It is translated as CASSLRLAGALSYNEQFF.

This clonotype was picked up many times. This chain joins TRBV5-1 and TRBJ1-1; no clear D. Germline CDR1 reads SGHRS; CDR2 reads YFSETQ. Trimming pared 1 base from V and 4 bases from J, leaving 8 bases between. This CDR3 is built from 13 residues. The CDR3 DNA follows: TGCGCCAGCAGCTTGAAAGGCGGCACTGAAGCTTTCTTT. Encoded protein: CASSLKGGTEAFF.

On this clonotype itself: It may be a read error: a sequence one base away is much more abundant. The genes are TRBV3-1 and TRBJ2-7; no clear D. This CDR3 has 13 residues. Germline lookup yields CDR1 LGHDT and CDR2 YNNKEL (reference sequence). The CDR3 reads CASGQPPYNEQYF. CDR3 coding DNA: TGTGCCAGCGGCCAGCCCCCCTATAACGAGCAGTACTTC.

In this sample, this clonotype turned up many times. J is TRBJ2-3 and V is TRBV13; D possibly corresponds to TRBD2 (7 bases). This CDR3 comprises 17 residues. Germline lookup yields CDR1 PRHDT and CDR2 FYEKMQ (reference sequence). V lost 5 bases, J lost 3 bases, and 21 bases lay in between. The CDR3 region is CASSQQGGGDWTDTQYF. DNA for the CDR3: TGTGCCAGCAGCCAACAGGGAGGGGGGGATTGGACAGATACGCAGTATTTT.

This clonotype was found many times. CDR3 region: CASRPLRSGANVLTF. CDR3 sequence (DNA): TGTGCCAGCAGGCCGCTACGATCTGGGGCCAACGTCCTGACTTTC. V and J are TRBV11-2 and TRBJ2-6; D ambiguous. The CDR3 extends over 15 amino acids. V lost 6 bases, J lost 1 base, and 10 bases lay in between. The germline CDR1 and CDR2 sequences are SGHAT and FQNNGV.